This is a list of T cell receptor beta chains from one sample in a study of stem cell transplantation in POMP-related autoinflammatory disease. The repertoire was sequenced with immunoSEQ multiplex PCR; TCRdb's copy has only in-frame clones and lacks some. Of tens of thousands of clones in the sample, approximately 91% were seen once. The sequences come from CD4+ T cells from PBMCs, collected after stem cell transplantation. The origin of the receptors is a human patient with POMP-related autoinflammation and immune dysregulation (PRAID). Some T cells may be provided by the graft donor. Both conserved end residues are part of each CDR3. D genes are given only for firm matches. Clone sizes are given selectively: once, few, many, or a class where the clone is expanded.

cdr3_nt: TGTGCCAGCAGCTCACCCCCTGCGGGTTCACCCCTCCACTTT
cdr3_aa: CASSSPPAGSPLHF
v_call: TRBV7-8
d_call: NA
j_call: TRBJ1-6
clone_size: once

cdr3_nt: TGCGCCAGCAGCTTGTCTACAGGGAATGAGCAGTTCTTC
cdr3_aa: CASSLSTGNEQFF
v_call: TRBV5-1
d_call: NA
j_call: TRBJ2-1
clone_size: once

cdr3_nt: TGTGCCAGCAGCGTTTTGGCAGGAAACTATGGCTACACCTTC
cdr3_aa: CASSVLAGNYGYTF
v_call: TRBV9
d_call: NA
j_call: TRBJ1-2
clone_size: NA

cdr3_nt: TGTGCCAGCAGCCAAGGGCGACAGGGGTATGGGGCGGAACTGTTTTTT
cdr3_aa: CASSQGRQGYGAELFF
v_call: TRBV14
d_call: TRBD1
j_call: TRBJ1-4
clone_size: NA

cdr3_nt: TGCGCCAGCAGCCAAGAAGCGGGTAGCGGGAGGGCCGTGGGACAAGAGACCCAGTACTTC
cdr3_aa: CASSQEAGSGRAVGQETQYF
v_call: TRBV4-1
d_call: TRBD2
j_call: TRBJ2-5
clone_size: NA

cdr3_nt: TGTGCCAGCAGCCAGGACAGTTCTGGGGCCAACGTCCTGACTTTC
cdr3_aa: CASSQDSSGANVLTF
v_call: TRBV3-1/TRBV3-2
d_call: NA
j_call: TRBJ2-6
clone_size: NA

cdr3_nt: TGTGCCAGTAGTAATTGGGGGCGCACAGATACGCAGTATTTT
cdr3_aa: CASSNWGRTDTQYF
v_call: TRBV19
d_call: NA
j_call: TRBJ2-3
clone_size: once

cdr3_nt: TGCGCCAGCAGCAGAACAGGAAACAATGAGCAGTTCTTC
cdr3_aa: CASSRTGNNEQFF
v_call: TRBV5-1
d_call: NA
j_call: TRBJ2-1
clone_size: NA

cdr3_nt: TGTGCCAGCAGTTTAGGGGGACAGGAGGATGAAAAACTGTTTTTT
cdr3_aa: CASSLGGQEDEKLFF
v_call: TRBV28
d_call: TRBD1
j_call: TRBJ1-4
clone_size: once

cdr3_nt: TGTGCCAGCAGTTCAAGGGGTGGTCGCACAGATACGCAGTATTTT
cdr3_aa: CASSSRGGRTDTQYF
v_call: TRBV28
d_call: NA
j_call: TRBJ2-3
clone_size: NA

cdr3_nt: TGTGCCAGCAGCTTAGGGGGGACTAGCGGGAGTACAGATACGCAGTATTTT
cdr3_aa: CASSLGGTSGSTDTQYF
v_call: TRBV7-9
d_call: TRBD2
j_call: TRBJ2-3
clone_size: NA

cdr3_nt: TGTGCCTCCCACGAAGATGGACCAACAAACCCGGACAATCAGCCCCAGCATTTT
cdr3_aa: CASHEDGPTNPDNQPQHF
v_call: TRBV30
d_call: NA
j_call: TRBJ1-5
clone_size: NA

cdr3_nt: TGTGCCAGCAGATCACCAGCCAAAAACATTCAGTACTTC
cdr3_aa: CASRSPAKNIQYF
v_call: TRBV12-3/TRBV12-4
d_call: NA
j_call: TRBJ2-4
clone_size: NA

cdr3_nt: TGTGCCAGCGGCCCTTATTCCGAGCAGTACTTC
cdr3_aa: CASGPYSEQYF
v_call: TRBV28
d_call: NA
j_call: TRBJ2-7
clone_size: NA

cdr3_nt: TGTGCCATCACCTCATCGAGGGGGGACGCTGAGCAGTTCTTC
cdr3_aa: CAITSSRGDAEQFF
v_call: TRBV10-3
d_call: NA
j_call: TRBJ2-1
clone_size: NA

cdr3_nt: TGCAGTATTCGACAGGGTAACTATGGCTACACCTTC
cdr3_aa: CSIRQGNYGYTF
v_call: TRBV29-1
d_call: TRBD1
j_call: TRBJ1-2
clone_size: NA

cdr3_nt: TGTGCCAGCAGCTCAGGACTAGCGGGAGGGCCGGGGGAGCAGTACTTC
cdr3_aa: CASSSGLAGGPGEQYF
v_call: TRBV11-1
d_call: TRBD2
j_call: TRBJ2-7
clone_size: NA

cdr3_nt: TGTGCCAGCAGCTTGAGGACAGTGAGGGAGGAGACCCAGTACTTC
cdr3_aa: CASSLRTVREETQYF
v_call: TRBV9
d_call: NA
j_call: TRBJ2-5
clone_size: NA

cdr3_nt: TGCAGCGTTGCGAATCCCAATCAGCCCCAGCATTTT
cdr3_aa: CSVANPNQPQHF
v_call: TRBV29-1
d_call: NA
j_call: TRBJ1-5
clone_size: NA

cdr3_nt: TGTGCCAGCAGCACCGGACAGTTACGGAACACCATATATTTT
cdr3_aa: CASSTGQLRNTIYF
v_call: TRBV28
d_call: NA
j_call: TRBJ1-3
clone_size: NA

cdr3_nt: TGTGCCACCCAGCAGGGCGGGAAAGGGACAGGGCGTGAAAAACTGTTTTTT
cdr3_aa: CATQQGGKGTGREKLFF
v_call: TRBV2
d_call: TRBD1
j_call: TRBJ1-4
clone_size: NA

cdr3_nt: TGTGCCAGCGCCCCTGGACAGCCCTATGGCTACACCTTC
cdr3_aa: CASAPGQPYGYTF
v_call: TRBV28
d_call: NA
j_call: TRBJ1-2
clone_size: NA

cdr3_nt: TGTGCCACCAGCGGGATAGGGACAGATACGCAGTATTTT
cdr3_aa: CATSGIGTDTQYF
v_call: TRBV24-1
d_call: NA
j_call: TRBJ2-3
clone_size: NA

cdr3_nt: TGTGCCATCAACCACTACAACCCCCCGCTTTACGAGCAGTACTTC
cdr3_aa: CAINHYNPPLYEQYF
v_call: TRBV10-3
d_call: NA
j_call: TRBJ2-7
clone_size: NA

cdr3_nt: TGTGCCAGCAGCCTCGGACAGTACCAAGAGACCCAGTACTTC
cdr3_aa: CASSLGQYQETQYF
v_call: TRBV11-2
d_call: NA
j_call: TRBJ2-5
clone_size: NA

cdr3_nt: TGTGCCAGCAGGACAGACTTCTCTGGAAACACCATATATTTT
cdr3_aa: CASRTDFSGNTIYF
v_call: TRBV6-5
d_call: NA
j_call: TRBJ1-3
clone_size: NA

cdr3_nt: TGTGCCAGCAGCCTGGGACAGGGAGTTAACACCGGGGAGCTGTTTTTT
cdr3_aa: CASSLGQGVNTGELFF
v_call: TRBV5-6
d_call: TRBD1
j_call: TRBJ2-2
clone_size: NA

cdr3_nt: TGTGCCAGCAGTTTTGGTCCGCGTACGGCCCGATCTGGGGCCAACGTCCTGACTTTC
cdr3_aa: CASSFGPRTARSGANVLTF
v_call: TRBV28
d_call: NA
j_call: TRBJ2-6
clone_size: NA

cdr3_nt: TGTGCCATCGAGCGGGAGAGCACCGGGGAGCTGTTTTTT
cdr3_aa: CAIERESTGELFF
v_call: TRBV10-3
d_call: TRBD2
j_call: TRBJ2-2
clone_size: once

cdr3_nt: TGCAGTGCTAGTATGGGGGACGGAAACACCATATATTTT
cdr3_aa: CSASMGDGNTIYF
v_call: TRBV20-1
d_call: NA
j_call: TRBJ1-3
clone_size: NA

cdr3_nt: TGCAGCATCCTTCGGGCCCGGACTGAAGCTTTCTTT
cdr3_aa: CSILRARTEAFF
v_call: TRBV29-1
d_call: NA
j_call: TRBJ1-1
clone_size: NA

cdr3_nt: TGTGCCAGCAGCTTGACTAGCGGGAGCAATGAGCAGTTCTTC
cdr3_aa: CASSLTSGSNEQFF
v_call: TRBV5-4
d_call: TRBD2
j_call: TRBJ2-1
clone_size: NA

cdr3_nt: TGTGCCAGCAGCTTATATTGGGACAGGGGGAACACCGGGGAGCTGTTTTTT
cdr3_aa: CASSLYWDRGNTGELFF
v_call: TRBV7-8
d_call: TRBD1
j_call: TRBJ2-2
clone_size: NA

cdr3_nt: TGCGCCAGCTCGGACCCGGGCGGGCCAGATACGCAGTATTTT
cdr3_aa: CASSDPGGPDTQYF
v_call: TRBV5-1
d_call: NA
j_call: TRBJ2-3
clone_size: NA

cdr3_nt: TGTGCCAGTAGCCCGGGGGCGGACACTGAAGCTTTCTTT
cdr3_aa: CASSPGADTEAFF
v_call: TRBV19
d_call: NA
j_call: TRBJ1-1
clone_size: NA

cdr3_nt: TGTGCCAGCAGTCCCGGGACACCTAACACTGAAGCTTTCTTT
cdr3_aa: CASSPGTPNTEAFF
v_call: TRBV6-5
d_call: NA
j_call: TRBJ1-1
clone_size: NA

cdr3_nt: TGTGCCAGCCGAGCGGGAGGGAAAAGGACCGGGGAGCTGTTTTTT
cdr3_aa: CASRAGGKRTGELFF
v_call: TRBV28
d_call: TRBD2
j_call: TRBJ2-2
clone_size: NA

cdr3_nt: TGCGCCAGCAGCTCCCGGAGGGGGGACATTCAGTACTTC
cdr3_aa: CASSSRRGDIQYF
v_call: TRBV5-1
d_call: NA
j_call: TRBJ2-4
clone_size: NA

cdr3_nt: TGTGCCAGCAGTTTTAGGGGCGAGCAGTACTTC
cdr3_aa: CASSFRGEQYF
v_call: TRBV28
d_call: NA
j_call: TRBJ2-7
clone_size: once

cdr3_nt: TGTGCCACCAGTGATTCTGACTGGTACCAAGAGACCCAGTACTTC
cdr3_aa: CATSDSDWYQETQYF
v_call: TRBV24-1
d_call: NA
j_call: TRBJ2-5
clone_size: NA

cdr3_nt: TGTGCCAGTAGTGTACAAAACTGGGCCCTCTCTGGAAACACCATATATTTT
cdr3_aa: CASSVQNWALSGNTIYF
v_call: TRBV19
d_call: NA
j_call: TRBJ1-3
clone_size: NA

cdr3_nt: TGCGCCAGCAGCTCGAGCTGGACCCGACCCTCCTTGTTC
cdr3_aa: CASSSSWTRPSLF
v_call: TRBV4-1
d_call: NA
j_call: TRBJ2-4
clone_size: NA

cdr3_nt: TGTGCCACCAGTGGGGGGTCCTGGGCCTACAATGAGCAGTTCTTC
cdr3_aa: CATSGGSWAYNEQFF
v_call: TRBV24-1
d_call: NA
j_call: TRBJ2-1
clone_size: NA

cdr3_nt: TGTGCCAGCAGTTTAAAAGACAGGGGGTCCTGGCTTTCCTACAATGAGCAGTTCTTC
cdr3_aa: CASSLKDRGSWLSYNEQFF
v_call: TRBV28
d_call: TRBD1
j_call: TRBJ2-1
clone_size: NA

cdr3_nt: TGTGCCAGCAGCTTAGTAGGGGGCACGAATGAGCAGTTCTTC
cdr3_aa: CASSLVGGTNEQFF
v_call: TRBV11-2
d_call: TRBD1
j_call: TRBJ2-1
clone_size: NA

cdr3_nt: TGTGCCAGCAGCTTAGATTTGGCGGAGTTGGGTACGCAGTATTTT
cdr3_aa: CASSLDLAELGTQYF
v_call: TRBV11-2
d_call: NA
j_call: TRBJ2-3
clone_size: once